The 31 T cell receptor beta chains listed next were all sequenced from one sample in a study of cytomegalovirus exposure and HLA in healthy donors. The primer mix had 60 Vbeta and 13 Jbeta primers. Sequenced by immunoSEQ multiplex PCR; TCRdb stores in-frame clones only, minus some. The sample yields around 68,000 clones, approximately 72% seen once. Sequenced sample: PBMCs. These receptors came from a woman in her twenties or thirties in good health and CMV-seropositive.

The V call is TRBV25-1, the J call TRBJ2-3; 10 bases are shared with TRBD1. V was pared by 4 bases and J by 4 bases, with 5 bases of the junction left unmatched. This CDR3 has 15 amino acids. Germline-derived CDR1 and CDR2 are MGHDK and SYGVNS. CDR3 protein: CASSGRDRGSDTQYF. In DNA, the CDR3 is TGTGCCAGCAGTGGCCGGGACAGGGGATCAGATACGCAGTATTTT.

The chain has TRBV27 and TRBJ2-1; TRBD1 agrees at 7 bases. The CDR3 runs to 15 residues. V lost 5 bases to trimming and J lost 3 bases; unmatched junction nucleotides: 7. Looked up from germline, CDR1 is MNHEY and CDR2 is SMNVEV (reference sequence). The CDR3 DNA is TGTGCCAGCAGTCCCCACAGGGGATACTACAATGAGCAGTTCTTC. Protein product: CASSPHRGYYNEQFF.

The rearrangement uses TRBV4-2 and TRBJ1-1, with TRBD1 identical over 12 bases. V lost 0 bases and J lost 1; bases outside the gene matches: 6. Germline V lookup: CDR1 LGHNA, CDR2 YNFKEQ. The CDR3 extends over 18 amino acids. The CDR3 nucleotides read TGTGCCAGCAGCCAAGACTGGGACAGGGGGCGAGGGAACACTGAAGCTTTCTTT. Its protein is CASSQDWDRGRGNTEAFF.

This chain joins TRBV15 and TRBJ1-2; no clear D gene. V lost 1 base to trimming and J lost 7 bases, with 16 bases between them. This CDR3 is 15 amino acids long. The germline V gene encodes CDR1 LNHNV and CDR2 YYDKDF (reference sequence). Here the CDR3 reads CATSRVLRGSRGYTF. The CDR3, as DNA: TGTGCCACCAGCAGAGTTCTAAGAGGATCCCGTGGCTACACCTTC.

CDR3: CASSVGTLGNTEAFF. CDR3 sequence (DNA): TGTGCCAGCAGCGTAGGGACTTTGGGCAACACTGAAGCTTTCTTT. The chain combines TRBV9 with TRBJ1-1; D unclear. The CDR3 covers 15 residues. The V end was cut by 0 bases, the J end by 2 bases, with 11 bases between. Germline loops: CDR1 SGDLS, CDR2 YYNGEE.

The chain carries TRBV6-4 and TRBJ2-6; D is uncertain. CDR1 and CDR2 (germline): MRHNA, SNTAGT. Between the trimmed V and J ends, which lost 5 bases and 1 base, there was a span of 6 bases. The CDR3 has 14 residues. The CDR3 spells CASSQVSGANVLTF. DNA for the CDR3: TGTGCCAGCAGTCAGGTTTCTGGGGCCAACGTCCTGACTTTC.

The V and J genes are TRBV7-9 and TRBJ1-5; 8 bases line up with TRBD1. This CDR3 region has 17 residues. Trimming at V came to 5 bases and at J to 2 bases, leaving 11 bases not matched to a gene. Germline CDR1 is SEHNR and CDR2 is FQNEAQ (reference sequence). In DNA, the CDR3 is TGTGCCAGCAGCCCCGGACAGGGTGGTTGGGGCAATCAGCCCCAGCATTTT. This gives the protein CASSPGQGGWGNQPQHF. Together with reference TRBV7-9 and TRBJ1-5, the CDR3 gives the full variable domain: DTGVSQNPRHKITKRGQNVTFRCDPISEHNRLYWYRQTLGQGPEFLTYFQNEAQLEKSRLLSDRFSAERPKGSFSTLEIQRTEQGDSAMYLCASSPGQGGWGNQPQHFGDGTRLSIL.

The chain uses TRBV30 and TRBJ2-1, with a tentative D call TRBD2 (6 bases). The germline V gene has CDR1 GTSNPN and CDR2 SVGIG (reference sequence). The CDR3 runs 15 residues. V lost 5 bases and J 3 bases, leaving 17 bases between the germline ends. CDR3 DNA sequence: TGTGCCTGGGACGATATACGGGACTTCTACAATGAGCAGTTCTTC. Protein: CAWDDIRDFYNEQFF.

This rearrangement joins TRBV11-1 to TRBJ2-7, with D perhaps matching TRBD2 (5 bases). The V gene's germline CDR1 is SGHAT and CDR2 FQDESV (reference sequence). The CDR3 loop spans 14 amino acids. Deletions cut 6 bases from V and 3 bases from J, with 15 bases between. The CDR3 loop reads CASSRSSLLYEQYF. The CDR3 DNA follows: TGTGCCAGCAGTCGGTCTAGCCTCCTCTACGAGCAGTACTTC.

The chain is built from TRBV9 and TRBJ2-3, with D perhaps TRBD2 (7 bases). CDR3 length equals 14 residues. Germline CDR1 SGDLS, CDR2 YYNGEE. V lost 0 bases, J lost 3 bases, and 8 bases lay in between. CDR3 in DNA: TGTGCCAGCAGCGTAGAGGGGGGGACAGATACGCAGTATTTT. Its protein is CASSVEGGTDTQYF.

The CDR3 region is CASSLATGRLGVGNEQFF. In DNA, the CDR3 is TGCGCCAGCAGCTTGGCCACAGGGCGGCTAGGCGTGGGCAATGAGCAGTTCTTC. The V call is TRBV5-1, the J call TRBJ2-1; TRBD1 is a possible D gene (6 bases). The CDR3 length is 18 residues. Germline V gives CDR1 SGHRS, CDR2 YFSETQ. V was trimmed by 0 bases and J by 6 bases, leaving 22 bases between them.

This chain connects TRBV7-6 to TRBJ2-7, with D possibly TRBD1 on 5 matching bases. The CDR3 runs 14 residues. The ends were cut back, 7 bases at V and 3 bases at J, with 16 bases in the middle. Germline CDR1 is SGHVS and CDR2 is FNYEAQ. The CDR3 sequence: CASKPSQGNYEQYF. The CDR3 region has the DNA TGTGCCAGCAAACCCTCGCAGGGAAACTACGAGCAGTACTTC.

The chain uses TRBV19 and TRBJ2-1; the match to TRBD1 covers 7 bases. V trimming: 9 bases; J trimming: 2 bases; junction bases outside the gene matches: 10. CDR1 is LNHDA, CDR2 SQIVND, per germline (reference sequence). This CDR3 has 15 residues. The DNA for the CDR3 is TGTGCCAGCCTCGACCGGGACAGAGCCTACAATGAGCAGTTCTTC. Amino acid sequence: CASLDRDRAYNEQFF.

This rearrangement joins TRBV28 to TRBJ1-5, with a weak D call TRBD1 (5 bases). Germline V gene data show CDR1 as MDHEN and CDR2 as SYDVKM. V was clipped by 3 bases and J by 3 bases, with 12 bases between them. CDR3 length: 15 residues. This chain's CDR3 is CASSLEGILNQPQHF. Written as DNA, the CDR3 is TGTGCCAGCAGTTTGGAGGGGATACTCAATCAGCCCCAGCATTTT.

This clone was counted between two and nine times. The sample contains more than one DNA sequence encoding this CDR3. V is TRBV28 and J is TRBJ2-2, with D possibly being TRBD1 (6 bases). Trimming stripped 3 bases from V and 2 bases from J, with 10 bases between. This CDR3 region has 15 residues. CDR1 MDHEN and CDR2 SYDVKM come from the germline V gene. The CDR3 protein is CASSLPGVNTGELFF. CDR3 nucleotides: TGTGCCAGCAGTTTGCCAGGGGTAAACACCGGGGAGCTGTTTTTT.

This rearrangement joins TRBV5-4 to TRBJ2-1; the match to TRBD1 covers 10 bases. The CDR3 loop spans 15 amino acids. Germline V lookup: CDR1 SGHNT, CDR2 YYREEE (reference sequence). J lost 5 bases, V lost 4 bases, and 6 bases had no gene match. The CDR3 sequence: CASSRGTGDHNEQFF. CDR3 nucleotides: TGTGCCAGCAGCCGTGGGACAGGGGACCACAATGAGCAGTTCTTC. The whole variable domain, remainder taken from reference TRBV5-4 and TRBJ2-1, is ETGVTQSPTHLIKTRGQQVTLRCSSQSGHNTVSWYQQALGQGPQFIFQYYREEENGRGNFPPRFSGLQFPNYSSELNVNALELDDSALYLCASSRGTGDHNEQFFGPGTRLTVL.

The chain carries TRBV30 and TRBJ2-5, with D uncertain. The DNA end lines up better with TRBJ2-7; the J call may be wrong. The CDR3 is made up of 14 amino acids. Germline V lookup: CDR1 GTSNPN, CDR2 SVGIG (reference sequence). CDR3 bases: TGTGCCTGGAGTGTACGAGATAGCTCCTACGAGCAGTACTTC. It is translated as CAWSVRDSSYEQYF.

The V call is TRBV5-5, the J call TRBJ2-5; 8 bases are shared with TRBD2. Germline V gene lookup returns CDR1 SGHKS and CDR2 YYEKEE (reference sequence). V was clipped by 0 bases and J by 5 bases; unmatched bases: 3. The CDR3 sequence is 14 residues long. The CDR3 region is CASSLDRGGETQYF. DNA for the CDR3: TGTGCCAGCAGCTTGGATCGGGGGGGGGAGACCCAGTACTTC.

The rearrangement uses TRBV7-9 and TRBJ2-6, with 7 bases fitting TRBD1. Trimming cost V 5 bases and J 8 bases; bases outside gene matches: 6. There are 14 residues in the CDR3. Germline-derived CDR1 and CDR2 are SEHNR and FQNEAQ (reference sequence). CDR3 loop: CASSRTDRPNVLTF. The CDR3 DNA sequence: TGTGCCAGCAGCAGAACGGACAGGCCCAACGTCCTGACTTTC.

This clone was detected only a few times. The chain has TRBV4-2 and TRBJ1-2; TRBD1 is a possible D gene (6 bases). The germline V gene has CDR1 LGHNA and CDR2 YNFKEQ. The CDR3 extends over 13 amino acids. Between the trimmed V and J ends, which lost 3 bases and 8 bases, there was a span of 13 bases. CDR3 nucleotides: TGTGCCAGCAGCCAGGCACAGGGATGGGGCTACACCTTC. It translates to CASSQAQGWGYTF.

The chain joins TRBV19 to TRBJ1-1; maybe TRBD1 (6 bases). V lost 1 base and J 4 bases, leaving 7 bases between the germline ends. The germline gives CDR1 LNHDA, CDR2 SQIVND (reference sequence). CDR3 size: 13 residues. In DNA, the CDR3 is TGTGCCAGTAGTATAGGAGGGGGCACTGAAGCTTTCTTT. Its protein product is CASSIGGGTEAFF.

The chain has TRBV6-5 and TRBJ2-1, with TRBD2 identical over 9 bases. Germline V gene sequence: CDR1 MNHEY, CDR2 SVGAGI. This CDR3 is built from 15 residues. V lost 5 bases to trimming and J lost 1 base; unmatched junction nucleotides: 3. The DNA for the CDR3 is TGTGCCAGCAGTCTTAGCGGGAGATCCTACAATGAGCAGTTCTTC. Amino acids: CASSLSGRSYNEQFF.

CDR3 sequence (DNA): TGTGCCAGCAGGTTAGAGGGCCTCTATGGCTACACCTTC. Translation gives CASRLEGLYGYTF. The chain couples TRBV2 to TRBJ1-2; D gene uncertain. Trimming left V 6 bases short and J 4 bases short, with 12 bases between. CDR1 and CDR2 (germline): SNHLY, FYNNEI. The CDR3 runs to 13 residues.

The chain joins TRBV19 to TRBJ1-1; the D gene is possibly TRBD1 (6 bases). CDR3 length equals 17 residues. V lost 3 bases to trimming and J lost 11 bases, with 28 bases between them. Germline values: CDR1 LNHDA, CDR2 SQIVND (reference sequence). The CDR3 region has the DNA TGTGCCAGTAGTATGGGTGGGCGGGGGGCGAACTTCGCAGACGCTTTCTTT. Translating it yields CASSMGGRGANFADAFF.

The chain couples TRBV19 to TRBJ1-1; D might be TRBD1 (5 bases). Per germline, CDR1 LNHDA and CDR2 SQIVND (reference sequence). The V gene lost 0 bases and the J gene lost 4 bases, with 9 bases spanning the gap. This CDR3 has 14 amino acids. DNA of the CDR3: TGTGCCAGTAGTATAGAGAGCAGGGCCACTGAAGCTTTCTTT. Its translation: CASSIESRATEAFF.

The V call is TRBV15, the J call TRBJ2-1; 10 bases are a match to TRBD2. The length of the CDR3 is 17 residues. Germline CDR1 LNHNV, CDR2 YYDKDF (reference sequence). Germline trimming cut 4 bases from V and 0 bases from J; bases unmatched to any gene: 6. CDR3 nucleotides: TGTGCCACCAGCACCGGACTAGCGGAACGCTCCTACAATGAGCAGTTCTTC. This encodes CATSTGLAERSYNEQFF.

The chain combines TRBV28 with TRBJ2-5; 9 bases agree with TRBD2. Germline lookup yields CDR1 MDHEN and CDR2 SYDVKM. After removal of 5 bases from V and 4 bases from J, the junction contained 5 bases not matched to a gene. CDR3 length: 14 residues. The CDR3 DNA is TGTGCCAGCAGTAAAGCGGGAGGACGAGAGACCCAGTACTTC. Amino acid sequence: CASSKAGGRETQYF.

The J gene is TRBJ2-1, the V gene TRBV5-1; 12 nucleotides line up with TRBD2. The CDR3 runs 16 residues. The germline gives CDR1 SGHRS, CDR2 YFSETQ. V was pared by 0 bases and J by 5 bases, with 3 bases of the junction left unmatched. The CDR3 DNA follows: TGCGCCAGCAGCTTGGAACTAGCGGGAGGTGACAATGAGCAGTTCTTC. Translation: CASSLELAGGDNEQFF.

This sequence joins TRBV7-9 and TRBJ1-2; 10 nucleotides match TRBD1. There are 15 residues in the CDR3. The germline V gene encodes CDR1 SEHNR and CDR2 FQNEAQ (reference sequence). Unmatched junction bases numbered 9, after V lost 3 bases and J lost 8 bases. This CDR3 is CASSLSTGGRVGYTF. Written as DNA, the CDR3 is TGTGCCAGCAGCTTGTCGACAGGGGGCCGGGTGGGCTACACCTTC.

This sequence joins TRBV2 and TRBJ2-2, with 9 positions matching TRBD1. Looked up from germline, CDR1 is SNHLY and CDR2 is FYNNEI. The CDR3 extends over 17 amino acids. Trimming cost V 1 base and J 6 bases; bases outside gene matches: 9. The CDR3 nucleotides read TGTGCCAGCAGTGAAGACAGGGGGCGTTACTACGCCGGGGAGCTGTTTTTT. This gives the protein CASSEDRGRYYAGELFF. Variable domain in full (rest from reference TRBV2 and TRBJ2-2): EPEVTQTPSHQVTQMGQEVILRCVPISNHLYFYWYRQILGQKVEFLVSFYNNEISEKSEIFDDQFSVERPDGSNFTLKIRSTKLEDSAMYFCASSEDRGRYYAGELFFGEGSRLTVL.

This chain uses TRBV10-3 with TRBJ2-2; 9 bases align to TRBD2. The V and J ends lost 8 bases and 5 bases, in that order; junction bases with no gene match: 9. CDR3 size: 15 residues. Germline CDR1 and CDR2: ENHRY and SYGVKD. CDR3 in DNA: TGTGCCATCTCGGGGACTAGCTCAACTACCGGGGAGCTGTTTTTT. Translated, it gives CAISGTSSTTGELFF.